This T cell receptor beta chain is from a study of esophageal squamous cell carcinoma tumors (dated by TCRdb to the early 2020s). In terms of the full investigation: Using principal component analysis combined with K-means clustering of immunohistochemical values for T-cell and checkpoint markers, the researchers divided patients into immuno relation high and low groups. The approximately 9 cases yielded roughly 1.6 million total TCRalpha reads and over a million total TCRbeta reads, and 31,954 and 34,876 of those reads, respectively, were unique. The purpose of the study was to evaluate TCR repertoire diversity and shared TCR repertoires of T cells in the tumor environment of esophageal squamous cell carcinoma. The wider cohort comprised around 50 surgically treated esophageal squamous cell carcinoma patients in Japan, with approximately 21 high and some 32 low immuno relation cases. TCR sequencing was performed on 10 or so patients, consisting of five randomly selected high immuno relation cases and five background-matched low immuno relation cases.

This clonotype showed up just a few times. The target of this receptor is not known. Per-base quality was not reported, and no clone a single base away is much larger than it. Patients who had received neoadjuvant chemotherapy or for whom clinical information was lacking were excluded from enrollment. The TCR-sequenced cases shown were male and had subtotal esophagectomy with 2- or 3-field lymphadenectomy. RNA was extracted from bulk tumor tissue sections with a Qiagen AllPrep kit, without T-cell sorting. Small sections of surgically resected tumor tissue were stored in RNAlater reagent at -80°C until RNA extraction. The CDR3 has 12 amino acids, counting the end cysteine and phenylalanine. Only the CDR3 portion is preserved as DNA: 36 bases, with reading frame beginning at the first base. CDR1 and CDR2, per the germline V gene, are MGHDK and SYGVNS. V loses 2 bases, J loses 9 bases, and the germline ends lie 8 bases apart.

Summary of the overall study and its limitations: Shared V|J recombination candidates may have been selected by chance because variation in the TCRalphabeta repertoire was large. Because TCRalpha and TCRbeta chains were sequenced separately, chain pairing and the antigens recognized remained unknown. Only a few cases were included in the TCR repertoire analysis, and no investigation at the CDR3 clonotype level was performed. Just over 26 TRAV|TRAJ and some 23 TRBV|TRBJ combinations, including TRAV13-1|TRAJ22 and TRBV7-9|TRBJ2-7, appeared to be shared among high immuno relation cases. About 30% of the 10 cases showed a single dominant TCRalpha VJ recombination with apparently reduced TCRalpha diversity. The high immuno relation group had higher significant repertoire counts, although the two groups did not differ in total TCR repertoire counts.

Libraries came from 5' RACE. The PCR step used KAPA HiFi along with constant-region primers for TCRalpha or TCRbeta and a P20EA primer, and a nested second PCR with CA2 or CB2 followed. Amplification of TCR genes was performed by unbiased adaptor ligation RT-PCR, in which reverse transcription was carried out with Superscript III and a polyT18-containing BSL-18E primer. Once second-strand synthesis and blunting were done, the P10EA/P20EA adaptor was ligated onto the 5' end of the cDNA, and NotI digestion came next. Both the first and second PCRs consisted of roughly 20 cycles of 98 degrees C for 20 s, 65 degrees C for 30 s and 72 degrees C for 1 min. The Nextera XT Index kit v2 Set A was used to index the amplicons, which were pooled in equimolar amounts and quantified with a Qubit 2.0 Fluorometer. Sequencing used the Illumina MiSeq platform with 2x300 bp paired-end reads. Processing in the source paper ran as follows. Reads were assigned to V and J genes by highest identity to IMGT reference sequences using Repertoire Genesis software ver.1.0. CDR3 was defined as the region from Cys104 to Phe118 plus Gly119 and was translated, and unique sequence reads were defined as those with distinct V, J and CDR3 amino acids. A shared V|J combination was chosen only when it reached significance in both a Fisher's exact test in edgeR and a Mann Whitney U test. After singletons were removed and 500 repertoire combinations were bootstrapped, the repertoire dissimilarity index was calculated using the R rdi package. TCRdb cleaned the public reads at Q25 with fastp, built clones with MiXCR and kept in-frame beta chains. Every CDR3 protein is listed once, alongside the most common genes and DNA of its rows. These V and J calls are TCRdb output, not the study's own analysis. For this sample the table gives roughly 250 distinct CDR3 sequences, of which roughly 17% were detected only once. Together, the top ten hold roughly three quarters of the sample.

This receptor was taken from a man aged 45-85 years with esophageal squamous cell carcinoma. Recombination connected TRBV25-1 to TRBJ1-5, and the D gene may be TRBD1, 5 bases matching. The sequenced sample consisted of tumor tissue. In nucleotide form, the sequence is TGTGCCAGCAGTGAAGGAAGGGGGCCCCAGCATTTT. It encodes CASSEGRGPQHF.